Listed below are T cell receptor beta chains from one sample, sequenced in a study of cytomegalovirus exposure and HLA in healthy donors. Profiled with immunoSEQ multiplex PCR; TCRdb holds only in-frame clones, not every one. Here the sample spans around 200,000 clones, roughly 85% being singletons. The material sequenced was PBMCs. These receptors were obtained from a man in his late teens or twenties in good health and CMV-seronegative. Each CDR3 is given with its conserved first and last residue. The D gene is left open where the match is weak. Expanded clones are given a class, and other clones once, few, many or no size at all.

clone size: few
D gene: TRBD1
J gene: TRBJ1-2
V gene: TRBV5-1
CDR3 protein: CASSVGQPRDYGYTF
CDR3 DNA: TGCGCCAGCAGCGTGGGACAGCCTCGAGACTATGGCTACACCTTC

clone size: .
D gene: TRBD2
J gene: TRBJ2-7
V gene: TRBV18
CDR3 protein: CASSPGTSGFLSYEQYF
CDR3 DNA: TGTGCCAGCTCACCCGGGACTAGCGGATTTCTTTCCTACGAGCAGTACTTC

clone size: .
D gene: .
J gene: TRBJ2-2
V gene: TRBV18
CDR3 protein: CASSLDSTGELFF
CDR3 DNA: TGTGCCAGCTCACTAGACAGCACCGGGGAGCTGTTTTTT

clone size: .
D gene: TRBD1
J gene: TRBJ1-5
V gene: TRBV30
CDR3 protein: CAWSPGQGARGWSNQPQHF
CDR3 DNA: TGTGCCTGGAGTCCTGGACAGGGGGCGCGGGGATGGAGCAATCAGCCCCAGCATTTT

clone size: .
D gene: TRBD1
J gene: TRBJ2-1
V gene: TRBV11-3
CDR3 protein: CASSLNFGQGVGSYNEQFF
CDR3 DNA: TGTGCCAGCAGCTTAAATTTCGGACAGGGGGTAGGTTCCTACAATGAGCAGTTCTTC

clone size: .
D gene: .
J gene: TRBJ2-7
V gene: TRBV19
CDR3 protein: CASSMIRGAYEQYF
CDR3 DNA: TGTGCCAGTAGTATGATAAGGGGCGCCTACGAGCAGTACTTC

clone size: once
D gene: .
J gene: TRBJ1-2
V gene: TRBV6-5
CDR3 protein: CAIQNRDGYTF
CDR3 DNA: TGTGCCATCCAAAACAGGGATGGCTACACCTTC

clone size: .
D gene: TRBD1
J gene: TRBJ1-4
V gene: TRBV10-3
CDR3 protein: CAISQDRGTTNEKLFF
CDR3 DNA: TGTGCCATCAGCCAGGACAGGGGAACAACTAATGAAAAACTGTTTTTT

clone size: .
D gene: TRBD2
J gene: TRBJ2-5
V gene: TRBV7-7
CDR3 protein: CASRRTSGGQETQYF
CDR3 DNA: TGTGCTAGCAGGCGGACTAGCGGGGGACAAGAGACCCAGTACTTC

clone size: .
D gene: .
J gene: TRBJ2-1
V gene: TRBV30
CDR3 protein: CAWTPPNSNEQFF
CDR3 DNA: TGTGCCTGGACCCCCCCCAATAGCAATGAGCAGTTCTTC

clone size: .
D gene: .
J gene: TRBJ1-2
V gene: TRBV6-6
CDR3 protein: CASSYELGYTF
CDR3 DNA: TGTGCCAGCAGTTATGAACTAGGCTACACCTTC

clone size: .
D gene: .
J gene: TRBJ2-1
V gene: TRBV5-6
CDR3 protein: CASSFRGAGNEQFF
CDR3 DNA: TGTGCCAGCAGCTTCCGGGGGGCGGGCAATGAGCAGTTCTTC

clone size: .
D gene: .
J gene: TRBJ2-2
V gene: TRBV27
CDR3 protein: CASSWAANTGELFF
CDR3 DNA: TGTGCCAGCAGTTGGGCAGCGAACACCGGGGAGCTGTTTTTT

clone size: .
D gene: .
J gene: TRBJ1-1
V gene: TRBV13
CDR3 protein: CASSLVPVNITEAFF
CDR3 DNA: TGTGCCAGCAGCTTAGTCCCGGTGAATATCACTGAAGCTTTCTTT

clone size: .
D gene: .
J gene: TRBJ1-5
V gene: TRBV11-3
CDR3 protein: CASSDGYQPQHF
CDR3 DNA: TGTGCCAGCAGCGACGGGTATCAGCCCCAGCATTTT

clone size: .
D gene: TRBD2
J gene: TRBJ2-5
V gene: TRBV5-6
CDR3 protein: CASSPTLAGPGRGTQYF
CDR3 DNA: TGTGCCAGCAGCCCAACACTAGCGGGGCCCGGTAGGGGGACCCAGTACTTC

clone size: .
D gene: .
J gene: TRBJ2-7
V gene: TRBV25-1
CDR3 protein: CASSESYEQYF
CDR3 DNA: TGTGCCAGCAGTGAATCGTACGAGCAGTACTTC

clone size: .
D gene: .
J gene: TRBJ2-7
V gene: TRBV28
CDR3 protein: CASSPPLDSYEQYF
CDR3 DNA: TGTGCCAGCAGTCCCCCTTTAGATTCCTACGAGCAGTACTTC

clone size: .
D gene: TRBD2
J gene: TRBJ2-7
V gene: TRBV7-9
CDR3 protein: CASRGRETYEQYF
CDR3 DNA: TGTGCCAGCAGAGGGAGGGAGACGTACGAGCAGTACTTC

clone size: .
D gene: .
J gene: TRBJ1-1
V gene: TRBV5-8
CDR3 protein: CASSLGATEAFF
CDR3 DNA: TGTGCCAGCAGCTTGGGGGCCACTGAAGCTTTCTTT